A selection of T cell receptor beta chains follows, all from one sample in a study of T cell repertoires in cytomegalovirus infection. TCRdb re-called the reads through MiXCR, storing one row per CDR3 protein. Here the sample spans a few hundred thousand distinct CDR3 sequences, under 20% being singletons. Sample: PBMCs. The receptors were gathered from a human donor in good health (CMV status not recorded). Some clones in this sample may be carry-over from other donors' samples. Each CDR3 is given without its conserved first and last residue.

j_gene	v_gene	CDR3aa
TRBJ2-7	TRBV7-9	ASSASEGHEQY
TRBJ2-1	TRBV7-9	ASSSTSGVKSSYNEQF
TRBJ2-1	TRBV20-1	SARVAGQIYNEQF
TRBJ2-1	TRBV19	ASSRTDRTDYNEQF
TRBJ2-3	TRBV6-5	ASTSGGPDTQY
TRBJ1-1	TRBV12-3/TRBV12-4	ASSYYQRASTEAF
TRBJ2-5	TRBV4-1	ASSQTPGQQETQY
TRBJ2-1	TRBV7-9	ASGHTGPGRGEQF
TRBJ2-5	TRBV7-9	ASSYQGALGRETQY
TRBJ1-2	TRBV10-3	AISESQGGYTYGYT
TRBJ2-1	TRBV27	ASRAGGPLSYNEQF
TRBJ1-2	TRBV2	ASSEFPPDYGYT
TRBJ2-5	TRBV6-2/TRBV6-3	ASSYESETQY
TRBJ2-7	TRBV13	ASGPGFYEQY
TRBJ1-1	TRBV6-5	ASSYGGKVTEAF
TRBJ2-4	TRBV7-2	ASSPPGQYEVRY
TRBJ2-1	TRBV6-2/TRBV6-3	ASTGTSGYNEQF
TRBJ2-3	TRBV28	ASSRRLDTQY
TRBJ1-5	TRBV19	ASNDGGAEYQPQH
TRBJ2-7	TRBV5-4	ASSLEIYGTGVYEQY
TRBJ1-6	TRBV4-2	ASSQPGLRTGSYNSPLH
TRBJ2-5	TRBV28	ASSQGQGAVETQY
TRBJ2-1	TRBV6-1	ASSRTSGGAYEQF